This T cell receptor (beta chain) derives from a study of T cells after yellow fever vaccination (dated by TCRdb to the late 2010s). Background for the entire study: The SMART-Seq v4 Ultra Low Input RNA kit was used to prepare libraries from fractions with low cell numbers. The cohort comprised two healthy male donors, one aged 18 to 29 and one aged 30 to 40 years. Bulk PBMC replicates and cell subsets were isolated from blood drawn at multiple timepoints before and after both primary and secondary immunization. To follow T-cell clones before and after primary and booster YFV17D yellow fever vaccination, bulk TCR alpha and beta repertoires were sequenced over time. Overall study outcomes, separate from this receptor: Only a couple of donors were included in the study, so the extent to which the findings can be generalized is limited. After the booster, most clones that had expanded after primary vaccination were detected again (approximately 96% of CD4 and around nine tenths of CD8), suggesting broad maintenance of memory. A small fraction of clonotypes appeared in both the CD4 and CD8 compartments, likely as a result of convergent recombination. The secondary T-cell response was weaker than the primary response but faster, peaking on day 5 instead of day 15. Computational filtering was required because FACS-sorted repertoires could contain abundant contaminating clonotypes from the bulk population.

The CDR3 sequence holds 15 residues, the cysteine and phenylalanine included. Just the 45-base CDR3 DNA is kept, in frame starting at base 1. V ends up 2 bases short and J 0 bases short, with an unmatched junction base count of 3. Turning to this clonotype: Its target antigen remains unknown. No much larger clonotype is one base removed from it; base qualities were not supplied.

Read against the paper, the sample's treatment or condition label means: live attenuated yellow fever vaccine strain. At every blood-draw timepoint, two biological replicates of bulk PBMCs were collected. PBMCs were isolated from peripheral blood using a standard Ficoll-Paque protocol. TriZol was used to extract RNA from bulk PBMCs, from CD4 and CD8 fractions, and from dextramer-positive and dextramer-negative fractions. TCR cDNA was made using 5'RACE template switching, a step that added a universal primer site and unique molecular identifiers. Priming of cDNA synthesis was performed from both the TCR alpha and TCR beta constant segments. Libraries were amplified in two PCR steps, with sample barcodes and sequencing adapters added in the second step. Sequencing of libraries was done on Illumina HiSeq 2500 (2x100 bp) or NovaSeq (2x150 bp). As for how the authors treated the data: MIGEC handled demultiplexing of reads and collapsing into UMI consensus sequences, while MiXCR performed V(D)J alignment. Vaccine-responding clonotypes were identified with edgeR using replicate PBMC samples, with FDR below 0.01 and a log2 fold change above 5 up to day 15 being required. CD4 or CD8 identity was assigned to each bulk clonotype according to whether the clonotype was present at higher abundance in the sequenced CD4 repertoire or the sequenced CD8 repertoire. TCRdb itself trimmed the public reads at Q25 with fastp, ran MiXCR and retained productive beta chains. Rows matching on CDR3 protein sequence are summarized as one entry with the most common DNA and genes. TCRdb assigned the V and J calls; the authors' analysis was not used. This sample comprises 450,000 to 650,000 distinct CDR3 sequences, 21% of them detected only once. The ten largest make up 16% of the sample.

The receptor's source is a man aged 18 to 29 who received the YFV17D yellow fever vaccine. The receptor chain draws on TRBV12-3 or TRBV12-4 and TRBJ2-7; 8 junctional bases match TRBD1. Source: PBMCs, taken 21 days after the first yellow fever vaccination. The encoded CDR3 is CASSLRTGYSYEQYF. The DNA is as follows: TGTGCCAGCAGTTTAAGGACAGGGTACTCCTACGAGCAGTACTTC.